A single sample is the source of the 18 T cell receptor beta chains below, sequenced in a study of CD8 T cells in ankylosing spondylitis. General observations from the study: Several highly homologous variants made up a TCR beta motif that seemed to typify ankylosing spondylitis blood.

TCRdb fed the 5' RACE reads into MiXCR, producing one record per CDR3 protein. Of 670,000 or so distinct CDR3 sequences in the sample, around a fifth were seen once. Their target antigens are unknown. Sequenced sample: blood, either unsorted or a sorted T cell fraction (not recorded which). These receptors all stem from a male donor with ankylosing spondylitis.

V is TRBV5-1 and J is TRBJ2-2, with 11 bases that match TRBD2. Trimming removed 6 bases from V and 6 bases from J; junction bases left unmatched: 7. This CDR3 has 15 residues. Germline values: CDR1 SGHRS, CDR2 YFSETQ. In DNA form, the CDR3 reads TGCGCCAGCACCGTAGCGGGAGGGCCGTCCGGGGAGCTGTTTTTT. Protein: CASTVAGGPSGELFF.

This clonotype showed up just a few times. The chain employs TRBV6-2 or TRBV6-3 and TRBJ2-7; no clear D gene. The germline V and J ends were trimmed by 0 bases and 1 base, with 7 bases remaining between them. The CDR3 contains 14 residues. Germline CDR1 reads MNHEY; CDR2 reads SVGEGT. This CDR3 is CASSYSPISYEQYF. CDR3 DNA sequence: TGTGCCAGCAGTTACTCCCCGATTTCCTACGAGCAGTACTTC.

This clonotype has a handful of counts. The V call is TRBV7-2, the J call TRBJ1-4; the D gene is possibly TRBD1 (6 bases). Trimming left V 0 bases short and J 7 bases short, with 12 bases between. This CDR3 is 15 amino acids long. CDR1 SGHTA and CDR2 FQGNSA come from the germline V gene. The CDR3 DNA follows: TGTGCCAGCAGCTTAGCGTTGCGAGGGGGTGAAAAACTGTTTTTT. This encodes CASSLALRGGEKLFF.

This clonotype was observed a few times. This chain connects TRBV20-1 to TRBJ2-1; 14 positions match TRBD2. CDR1 is DFQATT, CDR2 SNEGSKA, per germline (reference sequence). The CDR3 covers 19 residues. Trimming took 7 bases from V and 0 from J; bases not matched to a gene: 14. For the CDR3, the DNA is TGCAGTGTCCCCCGACTAGCGGGAGGGTTCTCCGGCTCCTACAATGAGCAGTTCTTC. It specifies CSVPRLAGGFSGSYNEQFF.

The chain uses TRBV20-1 and TRBJ1-6; a weak D match, TRBD1 (6 bases). The CDR3 has 16 amino acids. CDR1 DFQATT and CDR2 SNEGSKA come from the germline V gene (reference sequence). V lost 6 bases to trimming and J lost 0 bases, with 15 bases between them. CDR3 nucleotide sequence: TGCAGTGCCCGGGACATCCAAAACTCCTATAATTCACCCCTCCACTTT. It specifies CSARDIQNSYNSPLHF.

The table lists this clonotype with a few counts. V is TRBV4-3 and J is TRBJ2-7; D possibly corresponds to TRBD2 (6 bases). The CDR3 extends over 17 amino acids. CDR1 and CDR2 from the germline V gene are LGHNA and YSLEER. The germline V and J ends were trimmed by 0 bases and 2 bases, with 17 bases remaining between them. The CDR3: CASSQEVLAGRTYEQYF. The CDR3 bases are TGCGCCAGCAGCCAAGAAGTACTGGCGGGACGGACCTACGAGCAGTACTTC.

This clonotype was picked up a small number of times. The chain joins TRBV2 to TRBJ1-2, with TRBD1 matching 11 bases. This CDR3 is built from 14 residues. CDR1 and CDR2 (germline): SNHLY, FYNNEI. The V segment lost 8 bases and the J segment 6 bases; nucleotides outside the gene matches: 8. The CDR3 reads CASGKDRGPHGYTF. The CDR3 DNA follows: TGTGCCAGCGGAAAGGACAGGGGGCCTCATGGCTACACCTTC.

The V and J genes are TRBV9 and TRBJ2-3; D unresolved. The CDR3 extends over 16 amino acids. The V and J ends lost 0 bases and 0 bases respectively, with 11 bases between them. The germline gives CDR1 SGDLS, CDR2 YYNGEE. The CDR3 here is CASSVGVAVSTDTQYF. DNA for the CDR3: TGTGCCAGCAGCGTAGGGGTGGCGGTTAGCACAGATACGCAGTATTTT.

V gene TRBV20-1 combines with J gene TRBJ2-7; 11 bases align to TRBD2. This CDR3 contains 13 residues. Germline CDR1 is DFQATT and CDR2 is SNEGSKA (reference sequence). The ends lost 4 bases at V and 3 bases at J; junction bases unmatched: 2. This chain's CDR3 is CSAILAGGYEQYF. For the CDR3, the DNA is TGCAGTGCTATCCTAGCGGGAGGCTACGAGCAGTACTTC.

This clonotype has a handful of counts. The chain is built from TRBV5-1 and TRBJ2-1; 9 nucleotides agree with TRBD2. CDR1 and CDR2 (germline): SGHRS, YFSETQ. The CDR3 has 16 amino acids. Germline trimming cut 2 bases from V and 4 bases from J; bases unmatched to any gene: 7. CDR3 in amino acids: CASSFPSGAPYNEQFF. The CDR3 nucleotides read TGCGCCAGCAGCTTCCCTAGCGGGGCACCTTACAATGAGCAGTTCTTC. The entire variable domain, with the rest obtained from reference TRBV5-1 and TRBJ2-1, is as follows: KAGVTQTPRYLIKTRGQQVTLSCSPISGHRSVSWYQQTPGQGLQFLFEYFSETQRNKGNFPGRFSGRQFSNSRSEMNVSTLELGDSALYLCASSFPSGAPYNEQFFGPGTRLTVL.

This clonotype was observed at least ten times. The rearrangement uses TRBV3-1 and TRBJ1-1; 11 nucleotides agree with TRBD1. CDR3 length: 16 residues. The V gene end was trimmed by 3 bases and the J gene end by 0 bases; junction bases not matched to a gene: 3. CDR1 and CDR2 from the germline V gene are LGHDT and YNNKEL (reference sequence). The CDR3 region has the DNA TGTGCCAGCAGCCAGGGGACAGGGGGTCTGAACACTGAAGCTTTCTTT. Its translation is CASSQGTGGLNTEAFF.

The chain employs TRBV6-1 and TRBJ2-2, with D tentatively TRBD1 (5 bases). Germline CDR1 and CDR2: MNHNS and SASEGT. Trimming pared 7 bases from V and 5 bases from J, leaving 14 bases between. The CDR3 spans 14 residues. The CDR3 bases are TGTGCCAGCAAAGGGGCTTTTAGGACCGGGGAGCTGTTTTTT. Protein sequence: CASKGAFRTGELFF.

V usage is TRBV7-9 and J usage is TRBJ2-1; 8 nucleotides agree with TRBD1. This CDR3 has 13 residues. Germline V gene data show CDR1 as SEHNR and CDR2 as FQNEAQ (reference sequence). Losses at the gene ends were 3 bases for V and 8 bases for J; bases not matched to a gene: 3. The CDR3 here is CASSFPGGYEQFF. The CDR3 DNA is TGTGCCAGCAGCTTCCCAGGGGGCTATGAGCAGTTCTTC.

This clonotype has a count of ten or more. The rearrangement joins TRBV14 to TRBJ2-3; the match to TRBD2 covers 12 bases. Per germline, CDR1 SGHDN and CDR2 FVKESK. The J segment lost 5 bases and the V segment lost 4 bases, leaving 4 bases of the junction unmatched. This CDR3 comprises 15 residues. The CDR3 nucleotides read TGTGCCAGCAGCCCTCTAGCGGGAGGGAGAGATACGCAGTATTTT. This codes for CASSPLAGGRDTQYF.

The chain recombines TRBV5-1 with TRBJ2-7; 8 bases map to TRBD2. In germline, CDR1 is SGHRS, CDR2 YFSETQ. The CDR3 covers 14 residues. J lost 5 bases, V lost 5 bases, and 9 bases had no gene match. This chain's CDR3 is CASRNSGTAHEQYF. The CDR3 region has the DNA TGCGCCAGCAGAAATAGCGGGACGGCACACGAGCAGTACTTC.

This clonotype has a count of ten or more. The V and J genes are TRBV4-2 and TRBJ1-2, with D unclear. Deletions cut 2 bases from V and 3 bases from J, with 16 bases between. CDR1 LGHNA and CDR2 YNFKEQ come from the germline V gene. The CDR3 loop spans 16 amino acids. CDR3 sequence: CASSQNQRGAHYGYTF. CDR3 DNA sequence: TGTGCCAGCAGCCAAAACCAGCGCGGAGCTCACTATGGCTACACCTTC.

The chain joins TRBV3-1 to TRBJ2-2; no reliable D call. The CDR3 has 15 residues. The V gene lost 1 base and the J gene lost 2 bases, with 8 bases spanning the gap. Germline V gene sequence: CDR1 LGHDT, CDR2 YNNKEL (reference sequence). The CDR3 coding sequence is TGTGCCAGCAGCCAAGCCGGAATCAACACCGGGGAGCTGTTTTTT. This codes for CASSQAGINTGELFF.

This clonotype appeared many times. V gene TRBV20-1 combines with J gene TRBJ2-3; tentatively, D is TRBD2 (5 bases). The CDR3 contains 15 residues. Germline values: CDR1 DFQATT, CDR2 SNEGSKA (reference sequence). Trimming shortened V by 5 bases and J by 0 bases, and 15 bases separated the two germline ends. CDR3 bases: TGCAGTGCTGACCCCCCAGCGGCCAGCACAGATACGCAGTATTTT. Amino acid sequence: CSADPPAASTDTQYF.